A single sample is the source of the 18 T cell receptor beta chains below, sequenced in a study of cytomegalovirus exposure and HLA in healthy donors. Vbeta (60) and Jbeta (13) primers were used in the PCR. The assay was immunoSEQ multiplex PCR, and TCRdb's table has in-frame clones only and misses some. Among 110,000 to 150,000 clones, approximately 80% were seen once, and the ten largest hold under 5%. The source material was PBMCs. The source of these receptors is a man aged 35 to 55 in good health and CMV-seronegative.

The chain joins TRBV19 to TRBJ1-1, with D perhaps matching TRBD1 (5 bases). Germline lookup yields CDR1 LNHDA and CDR2 SQIVND (reference sequence). Trimming removed 3 bases at V and 3 bases at J, with 14 bases between. The CDR3 sequence is 15 residues long. The CDR3 DNA reads TGTGCCAGTAGTATGTATTGGCAGGGCTACACTGAAGCTTTCTTT. This encodes CASSMYWQGYTEAFF.

The rearrangement uses TRBV29-1 and TRBJ2-5, with 7 nucleotides matching TRBD1. This CDR3 has 12 residues. V trimming: 7 bases; J trimming: 4 bases; junction bases outside the gene matches: 6. Germline V gene lookup returns CDR1 SQVTM and CDR2 ANQGSEA. The CDR3 nucleotides are TGCAGCGGGAAACAGGGGCGAGAGACCCAGTACTTC. It codes for CSGKQGRETQYF.

V usage is TRBV18 and J usage is TRBJ2-5; 8 bases map to TRBD2. Germline CDR1 reads KGHSH; CDR2 reads LQKENI. This CDR3 is built from 16 residues. The V gene end was trimmed by 2 bases and the J gene end by 4 bases; junction bases not matched to a gene: 9. The CDR3 nucleotides are TGTGCCAGCTCACCAACAAACGGGGGGGCCGCAGAGACCCAGTACTTC. Translation: CASSPTNGGAAETQYF. The full variable domain, its missing parts supplied by reference TRBV18 and TRBJ2-5, is NAGVMQNPRHLVRRRGQEARLRCSPMKGHSHVYWYRQLPEEGLKFMVYLQKENIIDESGMPKERFSAEFPKEGPSILRIQQVVRGDSAAYFCASSPTNGGAAETQYFGPGTRLLVL.

CDR3 loop: CASSPPAFQPQHF. The CDR3 coding sequence is TGTGCCAGCTCACCACCGGCCTTTCAGCCCCAGCATTTT. The chain joins TRBV18 to TRBJ1-5; D is unclear. Trimming took off 0 bases at V and 6 bases at J, with 6 bases between the two ends. The CDR3 contains 13 residues. CDR1 is KGHSH and CDR2 is LQKENI in the germline V gene.

The chain employs TRBV29-1 and TRBJ1-2, with D uncertain. The germline CDR1 and CDR2 sequences are SQVTM and ANQGSEA. This CDR3 contains 16 residues. V gave up 3 bases and J gave up 0 bases, with 17 bases separating them. The CDR3 loop reads CSVDNGQLSTNYGYTF. CDR3 nucleotide sequence: TGCAGCGTTGATAATGGGCAGCTATCAACTAACTATGGCTACACCTTC.

The V and J genes are TRBV28 and TRBJ1-4; D not certain. Deletions cut 4 bases from V and 15 bases from J, with 12 bases between. The CDR3 has 11 amino acids. Per the germline V gene, CDR1 is MDHEN and CDR2 is SYDVKM. CDR3 sequence (DNA): TGTGCCAGCAGTTCCCAGTCTCTCTTGTTTTTT. This encodes CASSSQSLLFF.

The chain employs TRBV11-3 and TRBJ2-2; D might be TRBD1 (7 bases). The CDR3 has 15 amino acids. Germline V gene lookup returns CDR1 SGHNT and CDR2 YENEEA. Trimming took 6 bases from V and 4 from J, leaving 15 bases between them. The CDR3 DNA sequence: TGTGCCAGCAGAACAGGGCAGGGGGGCACCGGGGAGCTGTTTTTT. Protein sequence: CASRTGQGGTGELFF.

The chain recombines TRBV4-3 with TRBJ1-2; D perhaps matches TRBD1 (6 bases). CDR1 LGHNA and CDR2 YSLEER come from the germline V gene. There are 16 residues in the CDR3. The V end was cut by 0 bases, the J end by 7 bases, with 18 bases between. DNA of the CDR3: TGCGCCAGCAGCCAAGATCGAGGGACATCCCGGGGTGGCTACACCTTC. Amino acid sequence: CASSQDRGTSRGGYTF.

V and J are TRBV7-9 and TRBJ1-1; D unresolved. CDR3 length: 14 amino acids. CDR1 SEHNR and CDR2 FQNEAQ come from the germline V gene (reference sequence). Trimming shortened V by 3 bases and J by 0 bases, and 8 bases separated the two germline ends. The CDR3 region is CASSFGRMNTEAFF. The CDR3 DNA reads as TGTGCCAGCAGCTTTGGCAGAATGAACACTGAAGCTTTCTTT.

This chain links TRBV2 with TRBJ2-7, with D possibly TRBD2 on 5 matching bases. This CDR3 region has 14 residues. With 8 bases removed from V and 1 base from J, the gap between germline ends came to 15 bases. The germline V gene encodes CDR1 SNHLY and CDR2 FYNNEI. The CDR3 DNA reads TGTGCCAGCGGACGGGGAAAGGAGTCCTACGAGCAGTACTTC. Residues: CASGRGKESYEQYF.

The chain combines TRBV30 with TRBJ1-1; 10 nucleotides agree with TRBD1. J lost 6 bases, V lost 3 bases, and 13 bases had no gene match. The CDR3 covers 16 residues. Germline V gene data show CDR1 as GTSNPN and CDR2 as SVGIG (reference sequence). The CDR3, as DNA: TGTGCCTGGAGAAGACCGTGGACAGGGGGAAAGCCTGAAGCTTTCTTT. As protein: CAWRRPWTGGKPEAFF. Complete variable domain (other parts from reference TRBV30 and TRBJ1-1): SQTIHQWPATLVQPVGSPLSLECTVEGTSNPNLYWYRQAAGRGLQLLFYSVGIGQISSEVPQNLSASRPQDRQFILSSKKLLLSDSGFYLCAWRRPWTGGKPEAFFGQGTRLTVV.

The chain recombines TRBV19 with TRBJ1-2, with 8 positions matching TRBD1. The CDR3 totals 13 residues. Germline V gene sequence: CDR1 LNHDA, CDR2 SQIVND (reference sequence). The J segment lost 3 bases and the V segment lost 6 bases, leaving 3 bases of the junction unmatched. This CDR3 reads CASRPDRDYGYTF. For the CDR3, the DNA is TGTGCCAGTAGACCGGACAGGGACTATGGCTACACCTTC. The full variable domain, its missing parts supplied by reference TRBV19 and TRBJ1-2, is DGGITQSPKYLFRKEGQNVTLSCEQNLNHDAMYWYRQDPGQGLRLIYYSQIVNDFQKGDIAEGYSVSREKKESFPLTVTSAQKNPTAFYLCASRPDRDYGYTFGSGTRLTVV.

CDR3 region: CAWRIGQGASSPLHF. Written as DNA, the CDR3 is TGTGCCTGGAGGATTGGACAGGGGGCGAGTTCACCCCTCCACTTT. This chain uses TRBV30 with TRBJ1-6, with 11 positions matching TRBD1. The J segment lost 9 bases and the V segment lost 3 bases, leaving 7 bases of the junction unmatched. The CDR3 totals 15 residues. CDR1 GTSNPN and CDR2 SVGIG come from the germline V gene (reference sequence).

Regarding this clone: Since the CDR3 does not end with the conserved phenylalanine or tryptophan, this likely comes from a read error. This chain joins TRBV6-5 and TRBJ1-2; D ambiguous. The germline CDR1 and CDR2 sequences are MNHEY and SVGAGI. The germline V and J ends were trimmed by 0 bases and 4 bases, with 12 bases remaining between them. This CDR3 has 15 residues. CDR3 bases: TGTGCCAGCAGTTACTCAGGCAGAGGCCTCTATGGCTACACCCTC. Translated, it gives CASSYSGRGLYGYTL.

V usage is TRBV2 and J usage is TRBJ2-1; 12 positions match TRBD2. CDR1 SNHLY and CDR2 FYNNEI come from the germline V gene. The CDR3 totals 15 residues. Trimming cost V 5 bases and J 7 bases; bases outside gene matches: 6. CDR3 sequence (DNA): TGTGCCAGCAGTTCGACTAGCGGGGGTTGGAATGAGCAGTTCTTC. Translation: CASSSTSGGWNEQFF.

The chain couples TRBV4-1 to TRBJ2-3; D possibly corresponds to TRBD1 (5 bases). The ends were cut back, 4 bases at V and 3 bases at J, with 11 bases in the middle. Germline assignment: CDR1 MGHRA and CDR2 YSYEKL. The length of the CDR3 is 14 residues. In DNA, the CDR3 is TGCGCCAGCAGCCTCAGGGTAGGGACAGATACGCAGTATTTT. It is translated as CASSLRVGTDTQYF.

The chain combines TRBV7-2 with TRBJ1-5; D not resolved. Trimming removed 5 bases at V and 5 bases at J, with 10 bases between. The CDR3 runs to 13 residues. CDR1 is SGHTA and CDR2 is FQGNSA in the germline V gene. DNA for the CDR3: TGTGCCAGCAGCGTGGTAGTGGATCAGCCCCAGCATTTT. Translated, it gives CASSVVVDQPQHF.

CDR3: CAWSYPDRIARGYTF. The DNA of the CDR3 is TGTGCCTGGAGCTACCCGGACAGGATTGCTCGGGGCTACACCTTC. V is TRBV30 and J is TRBJ1-2; 7 bases fit TRBD1. With 3 bases clipped from V and 8 bases from J, the junction kept 15 bases outside the gene matches. Germline CDR1 is GTSNPN and CDR2 is SVGIG (reference sequence). This CDR3 is built from 15 residues.